A selection of T cell receptor beta chains follows, all from one sample in a study of CD8+CD57+ T cells in acquired aplastic anemia. TCRdb itself ran the reads through MiXCR, one entry per CDR3 protein. The table records around 500,000 distinct CDR3 sequences, more than 25% of them present only once. Sample: sorted CD4+, CD8+, or CD8+CD57+ T cells (not recorded which) from PBMCs. The receptor set was obtained from a human donor with aplastic anemia. CDR3s leave out the opening cysteine and the closing phenylalanine or tryptophan. The order of the fields is V gene, J gene, D gene, CDR3 protein. The D gene is left open where the match is weak.

TRBV7-6	TRBJ2-5	TRBD1	ASSLITGGSYNEQY
TRBV2	TRBJ1-2	TRBD1	ASSALPGTEDGYT
TRBV11-1	TRBJ1-2	.	ASSPQGGAGDYGYT
TRBV9	TRBJ1-2	TRBD1	ASSLRQGAYEAGYT
TRBV19	TRBJ2-7	TRBD1	ASRTGAEQY
TRBV29-1	TRBJ2-7	TRBD1	SRTGTYEQY
TRBV12-3/TRBV12-4	TRBJ2-1	TRBD1	ASSLGGGRYDEQF
TRBV6-5	TRBJ1-4	.	ASSYARGEKLF
TRBV25-1	TRBJ1-3	.	ASSLDRLGSQGDSGNTIY
TRBV7-2	TRBJ2-7	TRBD1	ASSSGQILSYEQY
TRBV19	TRBJ1-1	.	ASSLELRATEAF
TRBV7-8	TRBJ1-5	.	ASSLAGGNFHQPQH
TRBV24-1	TRBJ2-7	TRBD2	ATSDASGRLDEQY
TRBV5-6	TRBJ1-4	.	ASSLREGGLNEKLF
TRBV19	TRBJ2-3	.	ASSGIGTDTQY
TRBV6-1	TRBJ1-5	.	ASRPDWNQPQH
TRBV10-1	TRBJ2-3	TRBD1	ASSESQGETDTQY
TRBV10-3	TRBJ2-5	TRBD1	AISRGGTGGEETQY
TRBV20-1	TRBJ1-5	.	SASPQTGLSNQPQH
TRBV10-3	TRBJ1-6	.	AISEMGSYNSPLH
TRBV20-1	TRBJ2-7	.	SARDVRVQSGEQY
TRBV19	TRBJ2-7	.	AVSSGGHPIYEQY
TRBV19	TRBJ1-6	TRBD1	ASSFDRGNSPLH
TRBV5-5	TRBJ2-7	TRBD1	ASSRTGGPDEQY
TRBV11-2	TRBJ2-6	TRBD1	ASSLYRGSAGANVLT
TRBV6-5	TRBJ1-5	.	ASSYSIDYDGQPQH
TRBV11-1	TRBJ1-1	TRBD1	ASRLDRGHTEAF
TRBV2	TRBJ1-6	TRBD1	ASSIDGQGAPLH
TRBV12-3/TRBV12-4	TRBJ2-3	TRBD2	ASSRLAGGADTQY
TRBV10-2	TRBJ2-7	.	ASSDKGVHEQY
TRBV6-5	TRBJ2-7	.	ASSYQTGATYEQY
TRBV5-4	TRBJ1-1	TRBD1	ASSPTGVMNTEAF
TRBV19	TRBJ2-1	.	ASRWGVASDNEQF
TRBV7-9	TRBJ1-1	.	ASSLQANTEAF
TRBV19	TRBJ2-7	.	ASSPGPASYEQY
TRBV11-2	TRBJ2-7	TRBD2	ASSLVIRLAGDYEQY
TRBV4-1	TRBJ2-2	TRBD1	ASSQVTGGSNTGELF
TRBV11-2	TRBJ2-1	.	ASTTPSGPGNEQF
TRBV2	TRBJ1-6	.	ASSEERDSPLH
TRBV24-1	TRBJ2-1	.	ATSGPNEQF
TRBV10-1	TRBJ2-3	.	ASSDGQPTDTQY
TRBV9	TRBJ1-1	.	ASSVEQGVGTEAF
TRBV4-1	TRBJ2-5	.	ASSPYGHNEETQY
TRBV9	TRBJ1-1	.	ASSAGGIGALNTEAF
TRBV11-1	TRBJ2-5	TRBD1	ASSLTGTGGVGPETQY
TRBV2	TRBJ2-2	.	ASSEFQGAGELF
TRBV6-5	TRBJ1-1	TRBD1	ASSYSRTGTGAF
TRBV25-1	TRBJ2-7	.	ASSSTYGQY
TRBV5-1	TRBJ2-7	.	ASSPEGNEQY
TRBV24-1	TRBJ1-4	.	ATSDLQEKLF
TRBV19	TRBJ2-3	TRBD1	ASIQSGGGRPTDTQY
TRBV15	TRBJ1-5	TRBD1	ATGQGYSNQPQH
TRBV10-3	TRBJ2-7	TRBD1	AISESPGTGGEQY
TRBV7-2	TRBJ1-1	.	ASSWKRDTEAF
TRBV9	TRBJ1-2	.	ASSVEVGGKGGYT